This TCR beta chain was recorded in a study of cytomegalovirus exposure and HLA in healthy donors. The PCR was carried out with 60 Vbeta primers and 13 Jbeta primers. This table comes from immunoSEQ multiplex PCR, and its TCRdb copy is limited to in-frame clones, with some not included. Of 200,000 or so clones in the sample, approximately 82% were seen once. V lost 4 bases and J lost 5, with 16 bases in between. The V gene's germline CDR1 is SGHKS and CDR2 YYEKEE (reference sequence). This CDR3 is 14 amino acids long. The sequencing sample was made of PBMCs. The chain links TRBV5-5 to TRBJ2-7, with D perhaps matching TRBD1 (6 bases). The origin of this receptor is a man younger than 30 in good health and CMV-seronegative. This CDR3 is CASSQQGSLDEQYF. Written as DNA, the CDR3 is TGTGCCAGCAGCCAACAGGGATCTCTAGACGAGCAGTACTTC.